This T cell receptor beta chain was retrieved from a study of blood T cells in healthy people across ages. Next came a second PCR, run for about 7 to 12 cycles, which used a sample-barcoded 5' primer along with a J-beta primer mix. TCRdb used MiXCR to reprocess the 5' RACE reads, holding one entry per CDR3 protein. The sample includes hundreds of thousands of distinct CDR3 sequences, 20% to 25% seen only once; the top ten take around 3.4%. A word on this clonotype: Its ends do not fully match the called genes, so a read error is possible.

Germline V CDR1 and CDR2: DFQATT, SNEGSKA (reference sequence). The CDR3 sequence is 14 residues long. V and J are TRBV20-1 and TRBJ2-5, with 10 bases that match TRBD2. Source material: blood. This clonotype was obtained from a man between 65 and 85 years old in good health. CDR3 sequence reads: CSSIAAGGGSERSF. In DNA form, the CDR3 reads TGCAGTAGTATCGCAGCGGGAGGGGGGAGTGAGCGGTCCTTC.